The present entry profiles one T cell receptor (beta chain) with its context. This clonotype was seen many times. The antigen it binds to is not known. No base-level quality is on record; no much larger clone is a single base apart. The TCR beta CDR3 regions were amplified from the RNA transcripts. The TCR CDR3 was subjected to a first round of RT-PCR using the HTBI primer set and the Qiagen OneStep RT-PCR kit. The libraries were constructed in a second round of multiplex PCR and then size-selected and purified. Libraries were sequenced paired-end with 100 bp reads on an Illumina HiSeq2000. The source study handled its data this way. SOAPnuke was used to process the raw data, removing reads that contained adapters or uncalled bases, had a mean Phred below 15, or lacked an exact match to the constant primer or identifier. COPE v1.2.5 was used to merge high-quality paired reads, and clonotypes were defined as unique nucleotide sequences. MiTCR v1.1 was used to align the clonotypes against IMGT TRBV, TRBD and TRBJ reference segments. The analysis was restricted to V-J combinations with a frequency above 0.0001, which together covered 98% to 99.2% of the repertoires. A TCS score was defined as the ratio between F50 (clonal expansion) and ExV (chaos), using BLOSUM62-based TCRdist between CDR3 peptides within each V-J. Welch's t-statistics and random forest reduced roughly 500 V-J features to roughly 13, which were used in a naive Bayes classifier (R e1071). The raw public data were reprocessed by TCRdb itself: fastp quality trimming at Q25, MiXCR clonotype calling, in-frame beta chains only. Each CDR3 protein gets just one entry, which takes the most common genes and DNA from the rows behind it. The V and J calls and clone size come from TCRdb's table, not from the authors' own analysis. This sample lists 650,000 to 700,000 distinct CDR3 sequences; about 18% were detected once. The ten most abundant clones make up around 15% of the sample.

The germline V and J ends show losses of 6 bases and 9 bases respectively, and no gene match explains 6 bases of the junction. The CDR3 sequence holds 13 residues, the cysteine and phenylalanine included. Only CDR3 DNA remains: 39 bases, in frame from the first base. Stable Graves' hyperthyroidism was defined as the absence of progression to ophthalmopathy over 18 months of follow-up. Hyperthyroidism patients were newly diagnosed, with disease duration under 2 months, and aged 18 to 65 years. Patients with uncontrolled infections, other autoimmune diseases, pregnancy or lactation were excluded. Diagnoses were established on the basis of clinical symptoms, serum thyroxine and TRAb, thyroid ultrasound, and orbital computed tomography. PBMCs were isolated from about 10 ml of fresh peripheral blood by Ficoll-Paque density gradient centrifugation. Total RNA was extracted using Trizol reagent, and RNA quality was assessed on an Agilent 2100 Bioanalyzer.

These data belong to a study of T cells in Graves' hyperthyroidism and ophthalmopathy (dated by TCRdb to about 2019). About the study as a whole: Peripheral blood samples were taken at initial diagnosis, before any treatment was given. To identify TCR V-J signatures that set the groups apart, the researchers used a discovery cohort of 100 patients, made up of about 44 with Graves' ophthalmopathy and 55 to 65 with stable Graves' hyperthyroidism. An independent validation cohort of 18 to 20 hyperthyroidism patients and about 16 patients who later progressed to ophthalmopathy tested prospective prediction of ophthalmopathy. The 75 to 100 discovery patients were randomly split 7:3 into training and test sets. The study also compared thyroid tissue and blood T-cell repertoires from five or six Graves' hyperthyroidism patients. Following sampling, methimazole starting at 30 mg daily was given to hyperthyroidism patients, and high-dose intravenous methylprednisolone was given to ophthalmopathy patients. TCR Vbeta CDR3 sequencing of 120 to 150 peripheral blood samples (under 45 ophthalmopathy, under 80 hyperthyroidism and approximately 17 progressor patients) is reported in the paper. Study-wide conclusions, independent of this receptor: Ophthalmopathy was separated from stable hyperthyroidism by a 13 V-J signature model, with around 90% sensitivity and about 84% specificity obtained in cross-validation and 80%/75% obtained in testing. No statistical method was used to set the sample size in advance, and investigators knew the group allocation. During validation, the model predicted progression to ophthalmopathy a median of about 6.5 months ahead of onset, with 60% to 71% sensitivity and 72% to 85% specificity. Most expanded thyroid clonotypes (frequency above 0.001) were also detected in blood, a finding suggesting that blood repertoires may reflect thyroid immune responses.

The chain is made from TRBV12-3 or TRBV12-4 and TRBJ2-1; 9 junctional bases match TRBD1. This TCR was recovered from a man between 50 and 59 years old with Graves' hyperthyroidism. The sequenced sample was blood. The CDR3: CASRSLGQGEQFF. The DNA is as follows: TGTGCCAGCAGAAGCCTGGGACAGGGTGAGCAGTTCTTC.